What follows is one T cell receptor beta chain and its context. These data belong to a study of Graves' ophthalmopathy and Graves' hyperthyroidism. Beta-chain TCR CDR3 regions were amplified from RNA transcripts. In the first round, RT-PCR was carried out with HTBI primers, and a multiplex PCR formed the second round. TCRdb redid the calling of the multiplex PCR reads with MiXCR, one entry per CDR3 protein. The sample comprises some 1.1 million distinct CDR3 sequences, 35% to 40% of which are singletons, and around 10% rests with the top ten. V dropped 8 bases and J dropped 5 bases, with 19 bases sitting between them. The CDR3 length is 14 residues. The germline gives CDR1 MDHEN, CDR2 SYDVKM. Thyroid ultrasound, orbital computed tomography, TRAb, serum thyroxine and clinical symptoms formed the basis of diagnosis.

Sequences were obtained from peripheral blood or thyroid tissue (not recorded which). The clonotype originates from an adult man with Graves' hyperthyroidism. This sequence joins TRBV28 and TRBJ2-7, with a possible D match to TRBD2 (5 bases). CDR3 sequence: CASGEDSVSNEQYF. CDR3 nucleotide sequence: TGTGCCAGCGGTGAGGACTCGGTATCCAACGAGCAGTACTTC.